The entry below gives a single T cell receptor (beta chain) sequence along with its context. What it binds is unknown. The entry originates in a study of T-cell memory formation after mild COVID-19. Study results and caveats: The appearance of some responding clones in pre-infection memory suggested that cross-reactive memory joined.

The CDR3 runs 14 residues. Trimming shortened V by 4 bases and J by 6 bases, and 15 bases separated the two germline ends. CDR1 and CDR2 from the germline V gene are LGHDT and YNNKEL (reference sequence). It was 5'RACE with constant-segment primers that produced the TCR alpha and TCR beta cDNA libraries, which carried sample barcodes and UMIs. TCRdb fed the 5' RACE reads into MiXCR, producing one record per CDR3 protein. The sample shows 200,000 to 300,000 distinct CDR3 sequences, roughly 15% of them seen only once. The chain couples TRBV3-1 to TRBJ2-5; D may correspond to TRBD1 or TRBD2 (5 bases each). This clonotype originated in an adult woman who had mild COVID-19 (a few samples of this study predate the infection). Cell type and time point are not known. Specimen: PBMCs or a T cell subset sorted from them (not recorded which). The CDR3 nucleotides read TGTGCCAGCAGCCCCAGCCCCAGGGACCAGACCCAGTACTTC. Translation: CASSPSPRDQTQYF.